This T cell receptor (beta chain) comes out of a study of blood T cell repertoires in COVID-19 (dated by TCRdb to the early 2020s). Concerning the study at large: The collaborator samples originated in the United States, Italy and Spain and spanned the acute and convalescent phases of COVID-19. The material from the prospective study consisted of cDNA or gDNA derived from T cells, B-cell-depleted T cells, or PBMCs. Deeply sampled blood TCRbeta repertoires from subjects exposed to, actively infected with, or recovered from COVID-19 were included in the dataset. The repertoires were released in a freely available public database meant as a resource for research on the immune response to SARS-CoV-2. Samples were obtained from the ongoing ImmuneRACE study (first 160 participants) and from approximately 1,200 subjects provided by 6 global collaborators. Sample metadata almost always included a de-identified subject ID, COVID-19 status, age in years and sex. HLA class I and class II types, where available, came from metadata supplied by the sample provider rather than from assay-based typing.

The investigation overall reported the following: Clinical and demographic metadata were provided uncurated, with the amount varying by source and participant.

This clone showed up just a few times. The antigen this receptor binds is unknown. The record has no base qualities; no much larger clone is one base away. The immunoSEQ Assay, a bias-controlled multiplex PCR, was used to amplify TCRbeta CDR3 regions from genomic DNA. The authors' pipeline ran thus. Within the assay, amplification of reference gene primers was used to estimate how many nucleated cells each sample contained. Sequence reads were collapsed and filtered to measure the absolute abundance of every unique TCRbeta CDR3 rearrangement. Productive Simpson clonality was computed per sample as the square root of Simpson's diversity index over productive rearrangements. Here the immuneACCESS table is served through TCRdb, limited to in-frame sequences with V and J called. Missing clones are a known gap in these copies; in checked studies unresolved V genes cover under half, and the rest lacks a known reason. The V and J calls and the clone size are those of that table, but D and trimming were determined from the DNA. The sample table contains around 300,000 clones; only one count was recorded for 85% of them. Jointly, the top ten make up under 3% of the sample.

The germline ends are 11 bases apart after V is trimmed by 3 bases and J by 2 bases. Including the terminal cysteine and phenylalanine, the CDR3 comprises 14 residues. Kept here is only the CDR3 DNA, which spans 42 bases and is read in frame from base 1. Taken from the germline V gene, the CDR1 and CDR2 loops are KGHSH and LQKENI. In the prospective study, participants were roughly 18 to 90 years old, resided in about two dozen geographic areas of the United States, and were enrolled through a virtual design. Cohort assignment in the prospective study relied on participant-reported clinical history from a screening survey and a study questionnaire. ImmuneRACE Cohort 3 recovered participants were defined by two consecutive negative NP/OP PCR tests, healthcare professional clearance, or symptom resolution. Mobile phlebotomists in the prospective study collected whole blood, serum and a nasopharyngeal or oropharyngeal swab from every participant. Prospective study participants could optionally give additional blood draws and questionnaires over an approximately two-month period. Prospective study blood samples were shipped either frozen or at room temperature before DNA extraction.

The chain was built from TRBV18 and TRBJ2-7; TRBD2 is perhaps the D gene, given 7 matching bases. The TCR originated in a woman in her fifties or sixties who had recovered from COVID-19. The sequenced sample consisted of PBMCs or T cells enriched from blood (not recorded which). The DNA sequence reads TGTGCCAGCTCACCGGGGGGGCTCCCCTACGAGCAGTACTTC. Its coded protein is CASSPGGLPYEQYF.